Listed here are 26 T cell receptor beta chains from one sample, sequenced in a study of CD8 T cells in Susac syndrome. When the RNA was reverse transcribed, random hexamers were used with an input of roughly 0.45 to 1 ug. TCRdb ran MiXCR on the immunoSEQ multiplex PCR reads and lists one entry per CDR3 protein. The sample has some 120,000 distinct CDR3 sequences; more than 75% are singletons. Sequencing was performed on CD8+ T cells from PBMCs. Receptors were obtained from a human donor with multiple sclerosis.

This rearrangement joins TRBV6-1 to TRBJ1-1; D is undetermined. CDR1 is MNHNS and CDR2 is SASEGT in the germline V gene. This CDR3 comprises 13 residues. V was cut by 7 bases and J by 1 base, with 10 bases left in between. CDR3 DNA sequence: TGTGCCAGCATCCCCAAGGGGAACACTGAAGCTTTCTTT. Encoded protein: CASIPKGNTEAFF.

The CDR3 loop reads CASSYGLAGSDEQFF. The CDR3 nucleotides are TGTGCCAGCAGTTATGGACTAGCGGGATCGGATGAGCAGTTCTTC. The rearrangement links TRBV6-5 to TRBJ2-1, with 12 bases fitting TRBD2. The CDR3 contains 15 residues. Germline CDR1 MNHEY, CDR2 SVGAGI. J was trimmed by 8 bases and V by 3 bases; bases with no gene match: 5.

This clonotype appeared once. The chain has TRBV10-3 and TRBJ2-2; 12 bases are shared with TRBD2. Germline V lookup: CDR1 ENHRY, CDR2 SYGVKD. The CDR3 runs to 19 residues. J was trimmed by 1 base and V by 0 bases; bases with no gene match: 6. The CDR3 DNA reads as TGTGCCATCAGTGAGTCAATAGGACTAGCGGGGAAGAACACCGGGGAGCTGTTTTTT. Encoded protein: CAISESIGLAGKNTGELFF.

This sequence joins TRBV9 and TRBJ2-1; tentative D call: TRBD2 (5 bases). Germline CDR1 and CDR2: SGDLS and YYNGEE. V dropped 1 base and J dropped 9 bases, with 23 bases sitting between them. This CDR3 has 17 residues. The CDR3 coding sequence is TGTGCCAGCAGCGTAAGCCTTACGGGATCTGTTCTAGGTGAGCAGTTCTTC. It codes for CASSVSLTGSVLGEQFF.

The chain is built from TRBV29-1 and TRBJ2-7, with D unclear. Germline V lookup: CDR1 SQVTM, CDR2 ANQGSEA. V shed 4 bases and J shed 4 bases, with 17 bases lying between them. This CDR3 spans 14 amino acids. The CDR3 nucleotides are TGCAGCGTTGCGGACCCCGACTCCAGTTACGAGCAGTACTTC. The encoded protein is CSVADPDSSYEQYF.

This clonotype was detected only once. This chain's CDR3 is CSVEGLASNTGELFF. The CDR3 DNA is TGCAGCGTGGAGGGGCTAGCCTCGAACACCGGGGAGCTGTTTTTT. This chain joins TRBV29-1 and TRBJ2-2, with D tentatively TRBD2 (6 bases). V was clipped by 6 bases and J by 0 bases, with 14 bases between them. CDR1 and CDR2 (germline): SQVTM, ANQGSEA. This CDR3 is built from 15 residues.

This clonotype came up once. The CDR3 nucleotides are TGTGCCAGCAGCCCCCTTAGCGGGAGTTCTAGTGGCGGGGAGCTGTTTTTT. Encoded protein: CASSPLSGSSSGGELFF. This sequence joins TRBV7-7 and TRBJ2-2; 9 bases agree with TRBD2. V was pared by 5 bases and J by 7 bases, with 14 bases of the junction left unmatched. This CDR3 contains 17 residues. Germline V gene data show CDR1 as SSHAT and CDR2 as FNYEAQ (reference sequence).

In this sample, this clonotype turned up once. The chain has TRBV24-1 and TRBJ1-2; 9 bases are shared with TRBD1. This CDR3 spans 15 amino acids. J lost 4 bases, V lost 4 bases, and 6 bases had no gene match. Germline V gene data show CDR1 as KGHDR and CDR2 as SFDVKD. CDR3 in DNA: TGTGCCACCAGTGACCCTACAGGGGGCACCTATGGCTACACCTTC. Its protein product is CATSDPTGGTYGYTF.

In its sample, this clonotype ranks as medium-sized (0.01 to 0.1%). The J gene is TRBJ1-4, the V gene TRBV7-9; TRBD1 aligns across 7 bases. CDR1 and CDR2 (germline): SEHNR, FQNEAQ (reference sequence). The V segment lost 5 bases and the J segment 3 bases; nucleotides outside the gene matches: 3. The CDR3 spans 14 residues. The CDR3 sequence is CASSTGQPNEKLFF. The CDR3 DNA sequence: TGTGCCAGCAGCACGGGACAGCCTAATGAAAAACTGTTTTTT. Supplemented by reference TRBV7-9 and TRBJ1-4, the full variable domain reads DTGVSQNPRHKITKRGQNVTFRCDPISEHNRLYWYRQTLGQGPEFLTYFQNEAQLEKSRLLSDRFSAERPKGSFSTLEIQRTEQGDSAMYLCASSTGQPNEKLFFGSGTQLSVL.

The J gene is TRBJ2-7, the V gene TRBV27; D possibly corresponds to TRBD2 (6 bases). Between the trimmed V and J ends, which lost 2 bases and 0 bases, there was a span of 17 bases. The CDR3 is 17 residues long. Germline values: CDR1 MNHEY, CDR2 SMNVEV (reference sequence). The CDR3 DNA is TGTGCCAGCAGTTTAATGGGGTGGGGGAGGAGCTCCTACGAGCAGTACTTC. Protein product: CASSLMGWGRSSYEQYF.

This clonotype was seen more than once but under ten times. The chain uses TRBV5-4 and TRBJ1-1; weak D call: TRBD1 (5 bases). V lost 3 bases and J 1 base, leaving 7 bases between the germline ends. The CDR3 extends over 13 amino acids. Germline V gene sequence: CDR1 SGHNT, CDR2 YYREEE (reference sequence). The CDR3 nucleotides are TGTGCCAGCAGCTGGGGGGGGAACACTGAAGCTTTCTTT. Translating gives CASSWGGNTEAFF.

The V call is TRBV2, the J call TRBJ2-5; 10 bases agree with TRBD2. The CDR3 has 14 residues. Looked up from germline, CDR1 is SNHLY and CDR2 is FYNNEI. Trimming cost V 6 bases and J 5 bases; bases outside gene matches: 6. Here the CDR3 reads CASSPAGGRETQYF. For the CDR3, the DNA is TGTGCCAGCAGCCCAGCGGGAGGGCGGGAGACCCAGTACTTC. Together with reference TRBV2 and TRBJ2-5, the CDR3 gives the full variable domain: EPEVTQTPSHQVTQMGQEVILRCVPISNHLYFYWYRQILGQKVEFLVSFYNNEISEKSEIFDDQFSVERPDGSNFTLKIRSTKLEDSAMYFCASSPAGGRETQYFGPGTRLLVL.

This rearrangement joins TRBV6-5 to TRBJ2-3; D not certain. Trimming took 6 bases from V and 0 from J, leaving 16 bases between them. CDR1 and CDR2 (germline): MNHEY, SVGAGI. This CDR3 has 16 residues. In nucleotides, the CDR3 is TGTGCCAGCAGGGCCCCGAGGACCTCTAGCACAGATACGCAGTATTTT. Encoded protein: CASRAPRTSSTDTQYF.

The chain recombines TRBV12-3 or TRBV12-4 with TRBJ2-2; D not certain. The CDR3 is made up of 12 amino acids. With 8 bases removed from V and 5 bases from J, the gap between germline ends came to 9 bases. The CDR3 coding sequence is TGTGCCAGCTTGGGGTCGACCGGGGAGCTGTTTTTT. Amino acids: CASLGSTGELFF.

The CDR3 DNA reads TGTGCCAGCAGCTCCAACTTGAATACTTTCTTT. This codes for CASSSNLNTFF. The chain joins TRBV5-6 to TRBJ1-1; D is unclear. V was clipped by 3 bases and J by 12 bases, with 12 bases between them. The CDR3 is 11 amino acids. Per the germline V gene, CDR1 is SGHDT and CDR2 is YYEEEE.

V gene TRBV6-2 or TRBV6-3 combines with J gene TRBJ1-5, with D possibly being TRBD1 (5 bases). This CDR3 region has 15 residues. Trimming took off 8 bases at V and 4 bases at J, with 18 bases between the two ends. CDR1 and CDR2 from the germline V gene are MNHEY and SVGEGT. For the CDR3, the DNA is TGTGCCAGCGTCGGGTCCTCGGGACCGAATCAGCCCCAGCATTTT. It encodes CASVGSSGPNQPQHF.

The V gene is TRBV30, the J gene TRBJ2-3, with a possible D match to TRBD1 (6 bases). Between the trimmed V and J ends, which lost 0 bases and 6 bases, there was a span of 13 bases. The CDR3 has 14 residues. Germline values: CDR1 GTSNPN, CDR2 SVGIG (reference sequence). The CDR3 loop reads CAWSVGSGADTQYF. The CDR3, as DNA: TGTGCCTGGAGTGTAGGTTCAGGGGCGGATACGCAGTATTTT.

This clonotype was seen more than once but under ten times. The chain employs TRBV6-2 or TRBV6-3 and TRBJ1-1, with a tentative D call TRBD1 (6 bases). Looked up from germline, CDR1 is MNHEY and CDR2 is SVGEGT. This CDR3 region has 13 residues. V lost 2 bases to trimming and J lost 5 bases, with 9 bases between them. CDR3 in amino acids: CASSYGRGTEAFF. As DNA, the CDR3 is TGTGCCAGCAGTTACGGTAGGGGGACTGAAGCTTTCTTT.

The chain employs TRBV5-4 and TRBJ2-7, with TRBD2 matching over 7 bases. V was pared by 2 bases and J by 7 bases, with 9 bases of the junction left unmatched. The CDR3 is 14 amino acids. Germline CDR1 reads SGHNT; CDR2 reads YYREEE (reference sequence). The CDR3, as DNA: TGTGCCAGCAGCTTTCGGGGAGGGCGTTTGGAGCAGTACTTC. Its translation: CASSFRGGRLEQYF.

This chain uses TRBV24-1 with TRBJ1-1, with D uncertain. This CDR3 has 15 residues. Germline-derived CDR1 and CDR2 are KGHDR and SFDVKD. Trimming took 10 bases from V and 1 from J, leaving 18 bases between them. CDR3 protein: CATAVKENRNTEAFF. The CDR3 DNA reads as TGTGCCACGGCAGTCAAGGAGAATCGGAACACTGAAGCTTTCTTT.

The chain recombines TRBV5-6 with TRBJ1-2; D might be TRBD1 (6 bases). The ends were cut back, 4 bases at V and 0 bases at J, with 16 bases in the middle. There are 16 residues in the CDR3. Germline V lookup: CDR1 SGHDT, CDR2 YYEEEE. In DNA form, the CDR3 reads TGTGCCAGCAGCCGGGGACATTTCACAACTAACTATGGCTACACCTTC. It codes for CASSRGHFTTNYGYTF.

The rearrangement links TRBV4-1 to TRBJ2-1, with 7 bases lining up with TRBD2. CDR1 is MGHRA, CDR2 YSYEKL, per germline. With V trimmed by 3 bases and J by 8 bases, 10 bases remained unmatched. This CDR3 has 15 amino acids. CDR3 in DNA: TGCGCCAGCAGCCAGTTTTGGAAGCGGGGCGATGAGCAGTTCTTC. As protein: CASSQFWKRGDEQFF.

The CDR3 sequence is CASSFETGFGEQYF. DNA of the CDR3: TGTGCCAGCAGCTTTGAGACAGGGTTCGGGGAGCAGTACTTC. The V gene is TRBV11-1, the J gene TRBJ2-7, with 7 positions matching TRBD1. The trim removed 3 bases at V and 7 bases at J, leaving 9 bases unmatched. In germline, CDR1 is SGHAT, CDR2 FQDESV (reference sequence). This CDR3 is 14 amino acids long.

This chain joins TRBV20-1 and TRBJ2-7; D may be TRBD1 (6 bases). The CDR3 is 15 amino acids. The V gene lost 0 bases and the J gene lost 0 bases, with 12 bases spanning the gap. The V gene's germline CDR1 is DFQATT and CDR2 SNEGSKA (reference sequence). CDR3 loop: CSARDRGRASYEQYF. Written as DNA, the CDR3 is TGCAGTGCTAGAGACAGGGGTCGGGCCTCCTACGAGCAGTACTTC.

This chain uses TRBV3-1 with TRBJ2-3, with 9 bases that match TRBD1. The CDR3 sequence is 17 residues long. Germline trimming cut 4 bases from V and 4 bases from J; bases unmatched to any gene: 12. The germline gives CDR1 LGHDT, CDR2 YNNKEL (reference sequence). The CDR3 spells CASSLLPGTGWADTQYF. In nucleotides, the CDR3 is TGTGCCAGCAGCCTTCTCCCCGGGACAGGGTGGGCAGATACGCAGTATTTT.

V is TRBV11-2 and J is TRBJ1-1; D is perhaps TRBD1 (5 bases). The CDR3 has 15 residues. CDR1 and CDR2 (germline): SGHAT, FQNNGV. Trimming removed 5 bases at V and 5 bases at J, with 18 bases between. The CDR3 bases are TGTGCCAGCAGCCAGTACCCGAGGGACGAGACTGAAGCTTTCTTT. This sequence encodes CASSQYPRDETEAFF. Full variable domain (missing parts from reference TRBV11-2 and TRBJ1-1): EAGVAQSPRYKIIEKRQSVAFWCNPISGHATLYWYQQILGQGPKLLIQFQNNGVVDDSQLPKDRFSAERLKGVDSTLKIQPAKLEDSAVYLCASSQYPRDETEAFFGQGTRLTVV.